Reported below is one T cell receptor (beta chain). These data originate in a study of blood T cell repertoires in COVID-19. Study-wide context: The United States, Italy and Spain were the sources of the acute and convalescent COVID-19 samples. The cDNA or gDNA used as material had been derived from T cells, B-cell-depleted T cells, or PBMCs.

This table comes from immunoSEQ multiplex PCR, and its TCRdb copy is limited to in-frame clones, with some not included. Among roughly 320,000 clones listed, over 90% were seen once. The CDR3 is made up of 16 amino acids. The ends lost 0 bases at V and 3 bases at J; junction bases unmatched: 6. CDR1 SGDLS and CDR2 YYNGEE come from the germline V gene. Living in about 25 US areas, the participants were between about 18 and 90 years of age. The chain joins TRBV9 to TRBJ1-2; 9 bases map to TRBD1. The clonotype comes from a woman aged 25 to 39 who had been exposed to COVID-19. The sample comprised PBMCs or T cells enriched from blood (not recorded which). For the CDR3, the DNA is TGTGCCAGCAGCGTAGGCGGGACAGGGCTGTACTATGGCTACACCTTC. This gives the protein CASSVGGTGLYYGYTF.